These T cell receptor beta chains were read from a single sample in a study of T cells after yellow fever vaccination. Each CDR3 protein is one row after TCRdb ran MiXCR on the 5' RACE reads. The sample carries 340,000 or so distinct CDR3 sequences, approximately 12% recorded once. The sample was CD4+ T cells sorted from PBMCs, taken 15 days after the yellow fever booster vaccination. All receptors derive from a man in his late teens or twenties who received the YFV17D yellow fever vaccine. Each CDR3 is given with its conserved first and last residue. Fields, in order: J gene, V gene, D gene, clone size, CDR3 protein, CDR3 DNA. A D gene is named only where the DNA matches it firmly. A row's size may be missing; if present it is once, few, many or a size class.

TRBJ1-4,TRBV6-2/TRBV6-3,NA,NA,CASSQQRNEKLFF,TGTGCCAGCAGCCAGCAGCGAAATGAAAAACTGTTTTTT
TRBJ2-3,TRBV20-1,NA,NA,CSGKVPDGTDTQYF,TGCAGTGGGAAGGTTCCCGACGGCACAGATACGCAGTATTTT
TRBJ2-3,TRBV29-1,NA,NA,CSVSGTANLDTQYF,TGCAGCGTTTCCGGGACGGCGAATTTGGATACGCAGTATTTT
TRBJ2-3,TRBV20-1,NA,few,CSARDPQAGDTQYF,TGCAGTGCTAGAGATCCCCAGGCGGGAGATACGCAGTATTTT
TRBJ2-7,TRBV5-1,NA,NA,CASSLGGSFSYEQYF,TGCGCCAGCAGCTTAGGGGGGTCCTTTTCCTACGAGCAGTACTTC
TRBJ2-3,TRBV6-4,NA,NA,CASRPDLDTQYF,TGTGCCAGCAGGCCGGATTTAGATACGCAGTATTTT
TRBJ2-5,TRBV9,TRBD2,NA,CASSARGYGLAGETQYF,TGTGCCAGCAGCGCGCGAGGATATGGACTAGCAGGAGAGACCCAGTACTTC
TRBJ2-5,TRBV7-2,NA,few,CASSFSGGFWGALGAQYF,TGTGCCAGCAGCTTTTCGGGGGGTTTCTGGGGGGCCCTGGGGGCCCAGTACTTC
TRBJ1-2,TRBV6-5,TRBD1,NA,CASSYEGQGTYGYTF,TGTGCCAGCAGTTATGAAGGACAGGGTACTTATGGCTACACCTTC
TRBJ1-5,TRBV7-8,NA,few,CASSPPEQPQHF,TGTGCCAGCAGCCCCCCGGAGCAGCCCCAGCATTTT
TRBJ2-1,TRBV4-1,NA,few,CASSQAKDNNNEQFF,TGCGCCAGCAGCCAGGCCAAAGACAACAACAATGAGCAGTTCTTC
TRBJ2-1,TRBV5-1,TRBD2,many,CASSLASGTYNEQFF,TGCGCCAGCAGCTTGGCTAGCGGGACCTACAATGAGCAGTTCTTC
TRBJ2-5,TRBV7-2,NA,NA,CASSPLVLGTQYF,TGTGCCAGCAGCCCCCTAGTTCTCGGGACCCAGTACTTC
TRBJ1-4,TRBV12-3/TRBV12-4,NA,few,CASSFWGEKLFF,TGTGCCAGCAGTTTCTGGGGTGAAAAACTGTTTTTT
TRBJ2-5,TRBV3-1,TRBD2,many,CASLGTRSSLGETQYF,TGTGCCAGCCTCGGGACTAGGAGCTCCTTGGGGGAGACCCAGTACTTC
TRBJ1-5,TRBV7-8,NA,NA,CASSQRGGEARGNQPQHF,TGTGCCAGCAGCCAACGAGGGGGGGAAGCTCGGGGCAATCAGCCCCAGCATTTT
TRBJ1-2,TRBV3-1,NA,few,CASSQSLGNYTF,TGTGCCAGCAGCCAATCTCTCGGCAACTACACCTTC
TRBJ2-5,TRBV28,TRBD1,few,CASRKTGTQETQYF,TGTGCCAGCCGAAAGACAGGGACCCAAGAGACCCAGTACTTC
TRBJ1-2,TRBV6-5,NA,NA,CASSPLAGNYGYTF,TGTGCCAGCAGTCCGTTAGCAGGGAACTATGGCTACACCTTC
TRBJ2-2,TRBV5-1,TRBD1,NA,CASSSGQGAGGELIF,TGCGCCAGCAGCAGCGGACAGGGGGCTGGCGGGGAGCTGATTTTT
TRBJ2-1,TRBV4-3,NA,NA,CASSQDIWAAYNEQFF,TGCGCCAGCAGCCAAGATATATGGGCGGCCTACAATGAGCAGTTCTTC
TRBJ1-1,TRBV6-5,NA,few,CASSLTGHNTEAFF,TGTGCCAGCAGTCTGACGGGCCACAACACTGAAGCTTTCTTT
TRBJ1-2,TRBV7-2,NA,NA,CASSFGTVNYGYTF,TGTGCCAGCAGCTTCGGGACGGTCAACTATGGCTACACCTTC
TRBJ2-4,TRBV6-5,NA,few,CASSYRPGNVAKNIQYF,TGTGCCAGCAGTTACCGTCCAGGGAACGTAGCCAAAAACATTCAGTACTTC
TRBJ1-1,TRBV3-1,NA,NA,CASRQGGGTEAFF,TGTGCCAGCCGTCAAGGGGGAGGCACTGAAGCTTTCTTT
TRBJ2-5,TRBV5-4,TRBD2,NA,CASSLGGSGGGETQYF,TGTGCCAGCAGCTTGGGAGGTAGCGGGGGGGGAGAGACCCAGTACTTC
TRBJ1-1,TRBV5-4,TRBD1,few,CASSPTGRHTEAFF,TGTGCCAGCAGCCCGACAGGGAGGCACACTGAAGCTTTCTTT
TRBJ1-1,TRBV7-2,NA,few,CASSYSIVLGTEAFF,TGTGCCAGCAGCTATTCCATAGTCCTGGGGACTGAAGCTTTCTTT
TRBJ1-4,TRBV6-5,NA,few,CASSRTDPTNEKLFF,TGTGCCAGCAGTAGGACAGACCCAACTAATGAAAAACTGTTTTTT
TRBJ2-3,TRBV7-3,NA,few,CASSFEGRDTQYF,TGTGCCAGCAGCTTCGAGGGGAGAGATACGCAGTATTTT